The rows below give T cell receptor beta chains drawn from one sample of a study of metastatic and nonmetastatic thyroid tumors. TCRdb ran MiXCR on the PCR reads. The table shows around 53,000 clones, with roughly 22% occurring only once. Material for sequencing was blood. These receptors all stem from a female donor with papillary thyroid cancer or a benign thyroid nodule (not recorded which). Some clones in this sample may be carry-over from other donors' samples. CDR3s include the opening cysteine and the closing phenylalanine or tryptophan. D genes are given only for firm matches. Clone size appears in some rows only: once, few, many, or a class for an expanded clone.

many | TRBD2 | TRBJ2-7 | TRBV12-3/TRBV12-4 | TGTGCCAGCAGTTTAGCTACAGCCTTACTAGCGGGAGTCTCAGAGCAGTACTTC | CASSLATALLAGVSEQYF
many | NA | TRBJ1-1 | TRBV2 | TGTGCCAGACAACAGGGTAGGGACACTGAAGCTTTCTTT | CARQQGRDTEAFF
NA | NA | TRBJ1-5 | TRBV20-1 | TGCAGTGCTAGAGATCTCGTCGGACCCGGAGCTCAGCCCCAGCATTTT | CSARDLVGPGAQPQHF
NA | NA | TRBJ2-7 | TRBV11-2 | TGTGCCAGCAGCTCCAACAAGCAGAGAGGCTCGGTGGAGCAGTACTTC | CASSSNKQRGSVEQYF
many | TRBD1 | TRBJ2-5 | TRBV6-1 | TGTGCCAGCAGTGAACTGGGACAGGGGGAAAAGACCCAGTACTTC | CASSELGQGEKTQYF
once | NA | TRBJ2-7 | TRBV5-1 | TGCGCCAGCAGCTTGGACAGGGCTTACGAGCAGTACTTC | CASSLDRAYEQYF
many | NA | TRBJ2-7 | TRBV7-3 | TGTGCCAGCAGCCCCCGGTCAGCAGGGAGTGAGCAGTACTTC | CASSPRSAGSEQYF
many | TRBD2 | TRBJ2-2 | TRBV13 | TGTGCCAGCAGCCCAACCCGACTAGCCGGTGAGCTGTTTTTT | CASSPTRLAGELFF
few | TRBD1 | TRBJ1-5 | TRBV6-1 | TGTGCCAGCATCAAAGGACAGGGCGTCAATCAGCCCCAGCATTTT | CASIKGQGVNQPQHF
few | TRBD1 | TRBJ1-4 | TRBV5-1 | TGCGCCAGCAGCTTGGTGGCAGGGGGGGAAAAACTGTTTTTT | CASSLVAGGEKLFF
many | NA | TRBJ2-2 | TRBV20-1 | TGCAGTGCTGGGGGGACCGGGGAGCTGTTTTTT | CSAGGTGELFF
NA | TRBD2 | TRBJ2-5 | TRBV6-1 | TGTGCCAGCAGTGAAACGGGGGGAGCGGTATGGGAGACCCATTACTTC | CASSETGGAVWETHYF
many | NA | TRBJ1-1 | TRBV7-9 | TGTGCCAGCAGGGGGGGGGACATACCGAACACTGAAGCTTTCTTT | CASRGGDIPNTEAFF
NA | NA | TRBJ1-1 | TRBV18 | TGTGCCAGCTCACCTACGGGCGGTTTTGGAGCTTTCTTT | CASSPTGGFGAFF
many | NA | TRBJ2-7 | TRBV6-1 | TGTGCCAGCACTGACCGGATAACGGACGAGCAGTACTTC | CASTDRITDEQYF
many | NA | TRBJ1-1 | TRBV12-3/TRBV12-4 | TGTGCCAGCAGTTTCGGGGGCGCAAGCACTGAAGCTTTCTTT | CASSFGGASTEAFF
many | TRBD1 | TRBJ2-7 | TRBV6-1 | TGTGCCAGCAGTCCGGGACAGCTCTCCTACGAGCAGTACTTC | CASSPGQLSYEQYF
many | NA | TRBJ2-2 | TRBV19 | TGTGCTATTAAAGGGGGGACCGGCGACACCGGGGAGCTGTTTTTT | CAIKGGTGDTGELFF
NA | TRBD1 | TRBJ1-1 | TRBV11-2 | TGTGCAAGCAGCTTAGGTAGGGGGCGCAGGACCACTGAAGCTGTCTTT | CASSLGRGRRTTEAVF
many | NA | TRBJ1-6 | TRBV6-1 | TGTGCCAGCAGTTCCCGTCCTTCACCCCTCCACTTT | CASSSRPSPLHF
many | NA | TRBJ1-4 | TRBV18 | TGTGCCAGCTCACACGGGCGCGATGAAAAACTGTTTTTT | CASSHGRDEKLFF
few | NA | TRBJ2-5 | TRBV9 | TGTGCCAGCAGCGTATCCCCCCAAGCCATACAAGAGACCCAGTACTTC | CASSVSPQAIQETQYF
NA | NA | TRBJ2-7 | TRBV5-1 | TGCTCCAGCAGCCTCTCGGCAGGAACCTACGAGCAGTACTTC | CSSSLSAGTYEQYF
NA | NA | TRBJ2-3 | TRBV29-1 | TGCAGCGTTGAAAGGGTAGCTATCACAGATACGCAGTATTTT | CSVERVAITDTQYF
many | TRBD1 | TRBJ2-1 | TRBV5-1 | TGCGCCAGCAGACCGGGACAGGGGGGTTTTAATGAGCAGTTCTTC | CASRPGQGGFNEQFF
many | NA | TRBJ2-7 | TRBV6-2/TRBV6-3 | TGTGCCAGCAGTTACTCGAGATTGGTTCTAAGCTCCTACGAGCAGTACTTC | CASSYSRLVLSSYEQYF
many | TRBD2 | TRBJ2-2 | TRBV7-9 | TGTGCCAGCAGCCCGGGGGGGTACACCGGGGAGCTGTTTTTT | CASSPGGYTGELFF
many | TRBD1 | TRBJ2-3 | TRBV6-6 | TGTGCCAGCAGTTACGCGTCGGGACAGGGAGGCACAGATACGCAGTATTTT | CASSYASGQGGTDTQYF
many | NA | TRBJ2-7 | TRBV7-2 | TGTGCCAGCAGCTTCACCTCCTACGAGCAGTACTTC | CASSFTSYEQYF
NA | NA | TRBJ2-1 | TRBV6-2/TRBV6-3 | TGTGCCATCAGTTACCGGGGTCAGCAGTTCTTC | CAISYRGQQFF
medium-sized | NA | TRBJ1-6 | TRBV7-2 | TGTGCCAGCAGCTTAGCGGGACGGATACTACCGAGCTTGAATTCACCCCTCCACTTT | CASSLAGRILPSLNSPLHF
many | NA | TRBJ1-5 | TRBV2 | TGTGCCAGCAAAGTACAAGGAGAGGGACAGCCCCAGCATTTT | CASKVQGEGQPQHF
NA | NA | TRBJ1-1 | TRBV30 | NA | CAWGSGNTESFF
many | TRBD1 | TRBJ2-1 | TRBV29-1 | TGCAGCGTTGGACAGGGGTTCGGTGAGCAGTTCTTC | CSVGQGFGEQFF
many | TRBD1 | TRBJ2-7 | TRBV3-1 | TGTGCCAGCAGCCAAGAAGGCGGCAGGGGGTTCTACGAGCAGTACTTC | CASSQEGGRGFYEQYF
many | NA | TRBJ2-1 | TRBV28 | TGTGCCTCTACGGCCGAGTTTTCCGATGAGCAGTTCTTC | CASTAEFSDEQFF
NA | NA | TRBJ1-5 | TRBV20-1 | TGCAGTGCTAGAGATTCGTCTACAGGTGATCAGCCCCAGCATTTT | CSARDSSTGDQPQHF
many | NA | TRBJ2-2 | TRBV4-2 | TGTGCCAGCAGCCAAGACCCCGCGGGCGGCCGTGGTGGGGAGCTGTTTTTT | CASSQDPAGGRGGELFF
NA | TRBD1 | TRBJ2-5 | TRBV7-6 | TGTGCCAGCAGCTCTGTACAGGGGGTGGGTGGCGAGACCCAGTACTTC | CASSSVQGVGGETQYF
many | NA | TRBJ1-5 | TRBV29-1 | TGCAGCGCCCGGGACAACAATCAGCCCCAGCATTTT | CSARDNNQPQHF
NA | TRBD2 | TRBJ2-5 | TRBV6-1 | TGTGCCAGCATTGAAACGGGGGGAGCGGGATGTGAGACCCAGTACTTC | CASIETGGAGCETQYF
many | TRBD1 | TRBJ2-7 | TRBV5-4 | TGTGCCAGCAGCTTGGTCGGGACAGGGAACGAGCAGTACTTC | CASSLVGTGNEQYF
NA | TRBD1 | TRBJ2-2 | TRBV12-3/TRBV12-4 | TGTGCCAGCATAAGGACAGGGGGCGTGAACGGGGAGCTGTTTTTT | CASIRTGGVNGELFF
many | TRBD2 | TRBJ2-5 | TRBV6-1 | TGTGCCAGCAGTTTCCTTCCTTCTAGCGGGAGAGGAGAGACCCAGTACTTC | CASSFLPSSGRGETQYF
many | TRBD2 | TRBJ2-3 | TRBV10-2 | TGCGCCAGCAGTGATGGGTCTAGCGGGACATACACAGATACGCAGTATTTT | CASSDGSSGTYTDTQYF
many | TRBD2 | TRBJ2-3 | TRBV6-5 | TGTGCCAGCAGTTACACTAGCGGGAGGGCAGATACGCAGTATTTT | CASSYTSGRADTQYF